The 7 T cell receptor beta chains below were found in one sample sequenced in a study of blood T cell repertoires in COVID-19. Clones were read by immunoSEQ multiplex PCR, and TCRdb kept only the in-frame ones, dropping some. The table shows approximately 100,000 clones, with 82% occurring only once. Sequencing was done on a sample of peripheral blood. All receptors come from a man between 65 and 85 years old with active or convalescent COVID-19.

The J gene is TRBJ2-1, the V gene TRBV7-9; 7 nucleotides align to TRBD1. The CDR3 has 15 residues. J lost 8 bases, V lost 4 bases, and 11 bases had no gene match. Germline V gene data show CDR1 as SEHNR and CDR2 as FQNEAQ (reference sequence). The CDR3 bases are TGTGCCAGCAGCTCGCGTGGGACAGTTCGTCATGAGCAGTTCTTC. Its protein product is CASSSRGTVRHEQFF.

V is TRBV7-9 and J is TRBJ1-1, with 7 bases matching TRBD1. Germline V gene sequence: CDR1 SEHNR, CDR2 FQNEAQ (reference sequence). The CDR3 is 15 amino acids. Losses at the gene ends were 5 bases for V and 4 bases for J; bases not matched to a gene: 10. CDR3 residues: CASSTNGQGVTEAFF. The DNA for the CDR3 is TGTGCCAGCAGCACAAATGGGCAGGGGGTCACTGAAGCTTTCTTT.

The chain carries TRBV7-8 and TRBJ2-5; weak D call: TRBD2 (6 bases). CDR1 SGHVS and CDR2 FQNEAQ come from the germline V gene. V was cut by 5 bases and J by 5 bases, with 12 bases left in between. There are 13 residues in the CDR3. The CDR3: CASSLGLSETQYF. The DNA for the CDR3 is TGTGCCAGCAGCCTGGGACTGAGCGAGACCCAGTACTTC.

V is TRBV6-4 and J is TRBJ2-1; 9 bases map to TRBD1. This CDR3 is built from 15 residues. From germline, CDR1 is MRHNA and CDR2 SNTAGT. V shed 5 bases, J shed 2 bases, and the junction held 4 bases outside the gene matches. CDR3 protein: CASSIQGATYNEQFF. The DNA for the CDR3 is TGTGCCAGCAGTATACAGGGGGCCACCTACAATGAGCAGTTCTTC.

This clone came up a few times. The chain couples TRBV3-1 (or the pseudogene TRBV3-2) to TRBJ1-2; maybe TRBD1 (6 bases). The length of the CDR3 is 14 residues. In germline, CDR1 is LGHDT, CDR2 YNNKEL (reference sequence). The V and J ends lost 5 bases and 3 bases respectively, with 13 bases between them. CDR3: CASSERDTYYGYTF. As DNA, the CDR3 is TGTGCCAGCAGCGAGAGGGACACCTACTATGGCTACACCTTC.

This clone appeared a single time. This chain joins TRBV28 and TRBJ1-2, with unresolved D. The CDR3 loop spans 15 amino acids. Germline V gives CDR1 MDHEN, CDR2 SYDVKM. Trimming stripped 2 bases from V and 7 bases from J, with 17 bases between. CDR3 region: CASSLAAVSEGGYTF. CDR3 coding DNA: TGTGCCAGCAGTTTAGCGGCAGTCTCGGAGGGTGGCTACACCTTC.

The gene calls are TRBV5-1 and TRBJ2-3; 11 bases are shared with TRBD2. Germline CDR1 SGHRS, CDR2 YFSETQ. V dropped 2 bases and J dropped 5; count of bases not matched to a gene: 4. This CDR3 region has 15 residues. The chain's CDR3 is CASSFTSGGGDTQYF. The DNA for the CDR3 is TGCGCCAGCAGCTTCACTAGCGGGGGTGGAGATACGCAGTATTTT. Using reference TRBV5-1 and TRBJ2-3 for the parts outside the CDR3, the full variable domain is KAGVTQTPRYLIKTRGQQVTLSCSPISGHRSVSWYQQTPGQGLQFLFEYFSETQRNKGNFPGRFSGRQFSNSRSEMNVSTLELGDSALYLCASSFTSGGGDTQYFGPGTRLTVL.